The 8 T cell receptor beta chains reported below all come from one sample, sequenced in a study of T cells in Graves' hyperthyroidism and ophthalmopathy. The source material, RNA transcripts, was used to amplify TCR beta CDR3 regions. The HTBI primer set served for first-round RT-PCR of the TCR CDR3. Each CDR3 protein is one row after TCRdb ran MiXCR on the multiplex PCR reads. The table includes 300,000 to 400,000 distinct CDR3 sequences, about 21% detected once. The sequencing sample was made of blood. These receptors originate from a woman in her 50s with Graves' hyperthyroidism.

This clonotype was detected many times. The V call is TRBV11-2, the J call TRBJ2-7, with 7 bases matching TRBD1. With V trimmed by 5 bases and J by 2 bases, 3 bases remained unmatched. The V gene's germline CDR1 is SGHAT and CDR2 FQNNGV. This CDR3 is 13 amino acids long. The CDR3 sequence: CASSRGQAYEQYF. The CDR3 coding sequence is TGTGCCAGCAGCCGCGGACAGGCCTACGAGCAGTACTTC.

The CDR3 coding sequence is TGTGCCAGCAGTGAATCCCGGGGGGTTCAAGAGACCCAGTACTTC. Its protein product is CASSESRGVQETQYF. V and J are TRBV25-1 and TRBJ2-5; 7 positions agree with TRBD2. This CDR3 contains 15 residues. Trimming took 1 base from V and 2 from J; bases not matched to a gene: 4. Germline V gene lookup returns CDR1 MGHDK and CDR2 SYGVNS.

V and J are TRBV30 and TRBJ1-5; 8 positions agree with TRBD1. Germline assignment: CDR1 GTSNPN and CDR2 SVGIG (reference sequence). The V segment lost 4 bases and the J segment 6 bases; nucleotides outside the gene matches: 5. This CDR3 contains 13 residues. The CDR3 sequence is CAWTGQASQPQHF. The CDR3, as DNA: TGTGCCTGGACGGGACAGGCGAGTCAGCCCCAGCATTTT. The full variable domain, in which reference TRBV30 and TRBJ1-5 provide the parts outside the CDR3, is SQTIHQWPATLVQPVGSPLSLECTVEGTSNPNLYWYRQAAGRGLQLLFYSVGIGQISSEVPQNLSASRPQDRQFILSSKKLLLSDSGFYLCAWTGQASQPQHFGDGTRLSIL.

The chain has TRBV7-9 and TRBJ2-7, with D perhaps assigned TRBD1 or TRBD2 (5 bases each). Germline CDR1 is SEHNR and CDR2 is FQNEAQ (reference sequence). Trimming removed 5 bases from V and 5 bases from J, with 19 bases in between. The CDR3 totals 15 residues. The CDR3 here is CASSAEGTFGDEQYF. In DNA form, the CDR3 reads TGTGCCAGCAGCGCAGAAGGGACCTTTGGGGACGAGCAGTACTTC.

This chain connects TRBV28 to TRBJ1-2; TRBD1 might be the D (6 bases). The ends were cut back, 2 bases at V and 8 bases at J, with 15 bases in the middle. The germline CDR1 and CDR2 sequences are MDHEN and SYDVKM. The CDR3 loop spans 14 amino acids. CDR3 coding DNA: TGTGCCAGCAGTTTAGTTCAGGGACAATGGGGCTACACCTTC. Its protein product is CASSLVQGQWGYTF.

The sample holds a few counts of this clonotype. In DNA form, the CDR3 reads TGCGCCAGCAGTCCTCAACAGCGACTAGCGGGGGGAATCGGCTACAATGAGCAGTTCTTC. It is translated as CASSPQQRLAGGIGYNEQFF. This chain connects TRBV5-1 to TRBJ2-1; 13 bases fit TRBD2. Germline V lookup: CDR1 SGHRS, CDR2 YFSETQ. The CDR3 contains 20 residues. The junction had 17 bases not matched to a gene; V was cut back by 5 bases and J by 3 bases.

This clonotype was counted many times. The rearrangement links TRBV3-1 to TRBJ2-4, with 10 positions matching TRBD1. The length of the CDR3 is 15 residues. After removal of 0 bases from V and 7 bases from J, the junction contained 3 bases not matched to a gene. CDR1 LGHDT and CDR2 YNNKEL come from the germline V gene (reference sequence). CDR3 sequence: CASSQDPGQGNIQYF. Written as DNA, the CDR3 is TGTGCCAGCAGCCAAGATCCGGGACAGGGGAACATTCAGTACTTC.

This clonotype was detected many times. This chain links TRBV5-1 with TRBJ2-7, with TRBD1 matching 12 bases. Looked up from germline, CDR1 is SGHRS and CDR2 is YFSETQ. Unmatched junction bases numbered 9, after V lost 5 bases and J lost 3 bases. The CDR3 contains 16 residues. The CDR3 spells CASRLTGTGGSYEQYF. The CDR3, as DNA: TGCGCCAGCAGGCTGACCGGGACAGGGGGCAGCTACGAGCAGTACTTC.